This T cell receptor beta chain was found in a study of technical replicates of blood from a few donors. CDR1 and CDR2 from the germline V gene are SGHTA and FQGNSA. V was clipped by 3 bases and J by 1 base, with 13 bases between them. This CDR3 spans 15 amino acids. Sequencing was performed with immunoSEQ multiplex PCR; in TCRdb, only in-frame clones are kept and a portion is missing. The sample lists 75,000 to 90,000 clones, around nine tenths occurring once. This clonotype was sampled from a human donor in good health. V gene TRBV7-2 combines with J gene TRBJ2-7, with D perhaps TRBD1 (6 bases). Input material: T cells isolated from PBMCs. CDR3 sequence: CASSFTGSLSYEQYF. The CDR3 nucleotides read TGTGCCAGCAGCTTTACAGGGTCTCTTTCCTACGAGCAGTACTTC.